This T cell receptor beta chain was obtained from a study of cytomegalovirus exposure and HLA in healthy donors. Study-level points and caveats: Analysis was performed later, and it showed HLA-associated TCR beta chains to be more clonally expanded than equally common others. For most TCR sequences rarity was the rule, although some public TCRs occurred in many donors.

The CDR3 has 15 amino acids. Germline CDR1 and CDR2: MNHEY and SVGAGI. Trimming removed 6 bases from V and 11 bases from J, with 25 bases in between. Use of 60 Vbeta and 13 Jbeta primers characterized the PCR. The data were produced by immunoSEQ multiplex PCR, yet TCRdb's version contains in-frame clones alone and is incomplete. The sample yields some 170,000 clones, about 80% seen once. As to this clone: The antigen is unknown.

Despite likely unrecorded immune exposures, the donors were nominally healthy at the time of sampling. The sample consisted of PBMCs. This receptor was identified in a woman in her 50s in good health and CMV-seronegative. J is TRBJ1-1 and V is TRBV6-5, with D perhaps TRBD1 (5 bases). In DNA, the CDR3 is TGTGCCAGCAGAAAATCAGGGACTGCGAAGGCTGGTGCTTTCTTT. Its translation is CASRKSGTAKAGAFF.